A selection of T cell receptor beta chains follows, all from one sample in a study of blood T cell repertoires in COVID-19. TCRdb's table, derived via immunoSEQ multiplex PCR, lists solely in-frame clones and lacks some. Here the sample spans fewer than 150,000 clones, roughly 85% being singletons. Input material: peripheral blood. The receptor set was obtained from a human donor in a cohort sampled during active COVID-19. CDR3s include the opening cysteine and the closing phenylalanine or tryptophan. D genes are given only for firm matches. Clone size appears in some rows only: once, few, many, or a class for an expanded clone.

len,j_gene,v_gene,abundance,d_gene,CDR3nt,CDR3aa
14,TRBJ2-3,TRBV6-5,NA,TRBD2,TGTGCCAGCAAGTTGCGGGGGGTAACAGATACGCAGTATTTT,CASKLRGVTDTQYF
15,TRBJ2-1,TRBV4-3,NA,TRBD2,TGCGCCAGCAGCCAAGCGGGGGGGACCTACAATGAGCAGTTCTTC,CASSQAGGTYNEQFF
15,TRBJ2-7,TRBV5-6,NA,TRBD1,TGTGCCAGCAGCTGGTTTGGGGGGACAGGGGTCGAGCAGTACTTC,CASSWFGGTGVEQYF
15,TRBJ2-3,TRBV7-2,NA,TRBD2,TGTGCCAGCAGGGTGACTAGCGGCAGATGGGATACGCAGTATTTT,CASRVTSGRWDTQYF
12,TRBJ2-1,TRBV9,NA,NA,TGTGCCAGCAGCGCACTAGGGTATGAGCAGTTCTTC,CASSALGYEQFF
13,TRBJ2-3,TRBV7-2,NA,NA,TGTGCCAGCAGCTTTGCTGCGTCAGATACGCAGTATTTT,CASSFAASDTQYF
13,TRBJ1-5,TRBV9,NA,NA,TGTGCCAGCAGCGTGACACCCAATCAGCCCCAGCATTTT,CASSVTPNQPQHF
17,TRBJ2-3,TRBV3-1/TRBV3-2,NA,TRBD2,TGTGCCAGCAGCCCGCGGGCTAGCGGGATGGTTCGGGATACGCAGTATTTT,CASSPRASGMVRDTQYF
16,TRBJ2-7,TRBV6-6,once,NA,TGTGCCAGCAGTGCCCAAGGGGCCCTGGGATCCTACGAGCAGTACTTC,CASSAQGALGSYEQYF
12,TRBJ1-2,TRBV29-1,NA,NA,TGCAGCGTTGAAGATCCGAACTATGGCTACACCTTC,CSVEDPNYGYTF
15,TRBJ2-7,TRBV7-2,NA,NA,TGTGCCAGCAGCCCACCGGGCAGGGCCCATTACGAGCAGTACTTC,CASSPPGRAHYEQYF
14,TRBJ2-3,TRBV9,few,TRBD2,TGTGCCAGCAGCCCCCGGGGGGTCACAGATACGCAGTATTTT,CASSPRGVTDTQYF
13,TRBJ1-1,TRBV30,NA,NA,TGTGCCTGGAGTGTACGTTGGAGGACTGAAGCTTTCTTT,CAWSVRWRTEAFF
14,TRBJ2-3,TRBV5-6,NA,NA,TGTGCCAGCAGCTTACTCCAGGGAACAGATACGCAGTATTTT,CASSLLQGTDTQYF
12,TRBJ2-1,TRBV7-9,NA,TRBD1,TGTGCCAGCAGCTTAGAAGACAGGGCGCAGTTCTTC,CASSLEDRAQFF
15,TRBJ2-3,TRBV6-5,NA,TRBD2,TGTGCCAGCAGACATAGCGGGGGGCCGTCAGATACGCAGTATTTT,CASRHSGGPSDTQYF
11,TRBJ1-1,TRBV3-1/TRBV3-2,once,NA,TGTGCCAGCTGCCTGGGCAGTGAAGCTTTCTTT,CASCLGSEAFF
11,TRBJ1-1,TRBV28,NA,NA,TGTGCCAGCTGGGGGGGGGCGCGGGCTTTCTTT,CASWGGARAFF
14,TRBJ1-5,TRBV30,NA,TRBD1,TGTGCCTGGAGGCCGGACAGGGCCGGCCAGCCCCAGCATTTT,CAWRPDRAGQPQHF
15,TRBJ1-1,TRBV7-2,NA,NA,TGTGCCAGCAGCCCCGTGGCAGGCAAGAACACTGAAGCTTTCTTT,CASSPVAGKNTEAFF
18,TRBJ2-3,TRBV5-1,NA,TRBD2,TGCGCCAGCAGCTACACACTAGCGGGGGATACTAGCACAGATACGCAGTATTTT,CASSYTLAGDTSTDTQYF